The subject of this entry is one T cell receptor beta chain. This sample is drawn from a study of Tregs in tolerant kidney transplant recipients. TCRdb keeps only in-frame clones here, not all; method: immunoSEQ multiplex PCR. The sample lists 70,000 to 95,000 clones, about 91% occurring once. The receptor comes from a human donor who received a combined kidney and bone marrow transplant. Material: Tregs from blood, obtained before the transplant.

The CDR3: CASSRRLNTEAFF. DNA of the CDR3: TGTGCCAGCAGTCGCCGGTTGAACACTGAAGCTTTCTTT. V gene TRBV6-6 combines with J gene TRBJ1-1; unclear D gene. The CDR3 extends over 13 amino acids. Trimming removed 5 bases from V and 0 bases from J, with 7 bases in between. Germline V gene lookup returns CDR1 MNHNY and CDR2 SVGAGI (reference sequence).